This TCR beta chain was retrieved from a study of vaccination and CD4 T cells after COVID-19 (dated by TCRdb to 2022 to 2024). Context from the whole study: Convalescent patients had a positive SARS-CoV-2 result on nasal swab PCR, and of these patients, nine had mild disease and one had severe disease. Six males and four females were included in the convalescent cohort, with two Hispanic individuals, seven Caucasians, two Asians and one multiracial person represented. Participants received two doses of either the Pfizer-BioNTech BNT162b2 vaccine (n=8) or the Moderna mRNA-1273 vaccine (n=2). Post-COVID blood samples were collected from convalescent patients a median of approximately 93 days after diagnosis, with a range of about 30 to 161 days. Post-vaccine blood samples were obtained a median of about 72 days after the second vaccine dose, with a range of roughly 14 to 241 days. A few convalescent patients gave samples both early after vaccination (day 14) and late after vaccination (days 161 to 241). The cultures were stimulated with overlapping spike peptide pools from SARS-CoV-2 and from the common cold coronaviruses HCoV-NL63, HCoV-OC43 and HCoV-229E. Control cultures used a CEFX viral epitope pool as positive control, an HIV-1 Nef peptide pool as negative control, or no peptide. The spike-specific CD4+ TCR repertoire was compared before and after mRNA vaccination in over nine COVID-19 convalescent patients and several infection-naive healthy vaccine recipients.

CDR3 length: 14 amino acids, cysteine to phenylalanine. The read is trimmed to its CDR3 DNA, 42 bases read in frame from base 1. The junction shows trimming of 6 bases on V and 8 bases on J, plus 14 bases between the germline ends. In the germline V gene (reference sequence), CDR1 corresponds to MNHEY and CDR2 to SMNVEV. The label giving this sample's time point can be read as: late sampling 161 to 241 days after vaccination in a few convalescent patients. The treatment or condition label for this specimen denotes: roughly 10-day PBMC culture with coronavirus spike peptide pools or control peptides (ViraFEST assay). The study used the ViraFEST assay, which expanded antigen-specific T cells with peptide pools and then identified expanded clonotypes by TCR sequencing. The convalescent patients' positive SARS-CoV-2 PCR tests fell between March and December 2020, which was before the Alpha, Beta and Delta variants emerged in the United States. Each well held more than 1.5 million PBMCs cultured in IMDM containing approximately 5.3% human AB serum and roughly 9.7 IU/ml IL-2, with around 9.7 ug/ml peptide pools added. On days 3 and 7, half of the culture medium was replaced with fresh IL-2-containing medium. After less than 12 days of culture, CD4+ T cells were isolated by negative selection using the EasySep CD4+ T cell isolation kit. PBMCs were separated from whole blood using Ficoll-Paque Plus gradient centrifugation and then either used fresh or cryopreserved at -140C. In general, triplicate wells were set up for every culture condition.

Study-wide findings and limitations: The number of convalescent patients in the study was relatively small, and the study did not examine early timepoints following natural infection. Although the median number of SARS-CoV-2-reactive clonotypes went up from some 23 after infection to 38 after vaccination, the increase was not significant. In convalescent patients, nearly all vaccine-specific clones (304 of 307) were found to be mono-reactive for SARS-CoV-2 spike rather than cross-reactive with common cold coronaviruses. In convalescent patients, a median around 84% of post-vaccine SARS-CoV-2-reactive clones were detected only after vaccination, and vaccine-specific priming was suggested by this finding.

The library was built by means of PCR. TCR sequencing of DNA from cultured CD4+ T cells used the Oncomine TCR Beta short-read assay at the Johns Hopkins FTIC core. The QIAamp micro DNA kit was used to extract genomic DNA from the cultured CD4+ T cells. Oncomine TCR Beta libraries made from cultured CD4+ T cells were pooled using unique dual indexes and sequenced on an Illumina iSeq 100. The source study handled its data this way. Non-productive sequences were filtered out, and CDR3s that did not start with C, did not end with F or W, or were shorter than 7 amino acids were discarded. Antigen-specific clonotypes were identified with the MANAFEST web application by comparing peptide-stimulated wells with reference and other culture wells. For a clone to be called positive, the clone needed an FDR below 0.05, an odds ratio above 5, and a productive frequency above 0.1% in at least two of three replicate wells. A clonotype counted as cross-reactive if it showed significant expansion both in the SARS-CoV-2 spike wells and in at least one common cold coronavirus spike condition. CDR3 homology was assessed with Levenshtein distances (stringdist) and unrooted phylogenetic trees (ape) in R version 3.6.1. TCRdb applied fastp at Q25 and MiXCR to the public reads, then kept only in-frame beta chains. Merged by CDR3 protein, the rows form single entries marked with the most common genes and DNA. The V and J calls follow TCRdb's processing rather than the paper's. The sample table lists about 25,000 distinct CDR3 sequences, approximately 28% of them with a count of one. 7% to 7.5% of the sample is in the top ten clones.

This clonotype has at least ten counts. Its specific antigen is unknown. No clone much larger than this one lies a single base away; base qualities are absent. This sample comprised CD4+ T cells from blood, cultured in vitro, obtained about 7 months after SARS-CoV-2 vaccination. This sequence uses TRBV27 and TRBJ1-6; TRBD1 is perhaps the D gene, given 5 matching bases. The TCR originated in a human donor who had recovered from COVID-19. Here is the DNA: TGTGCCAGCAGCGGGCAGGGAGAATATTCACCCCTCCACTTT. Its product reads: CASSGQGEYSPLHF.